This record looks at one T cell receptor beta chain sequence and its context. This clone's antigen is unknown. No quality values exist for individual bases; no much larger clone is one base distant. Library preparation was by RACE. Sequencing was performed on a NextSeq 500. Library preparation attached unique molecular identifiers to individual cDNA molecules for quantitative, reproducible TCR counting. From each blood RNA sample, both TCR alpha and TCR beta chains were sequenced. The authors' pipeline ran thus. Samples had a median of about 90,000 TCRs, with a range from roughly 20,000 to 690,600. The Decombinator software suite was used to annotate the V, J and CDR3 of the TCR reads. To make PS versus PT1 abundance plots, every sample was subsampled to the same number of TCRs (28,000). TCRs were defined as expanded if absent before sensitization and observed at least eight times at the 2-week time point. Using fastp at Q25 and MiXCR, TCRdb reprocessed the public reads and kept productive beta chains. Rows are unified per CDR3 protein, each entry keeping the most common DNA and genes. TCRdb's processing, not the authors', yielded these V and J calls. This sample has tens of thousands of distinct CDR3 sequences in its table, and roughly 9.6% of those were observed once. The ten largest clonotypes hold roughly 2% of the sample.

This sample stems from a study of human T cells and chemical hapten exposure (dated by TCRdb to the early 2020s). In the study overall: For sensitization, 2% DPC in acetone was applied to an approximately 2 cm by approximately 2 cm area of upper inner arm skin. The patient cohort, mostly female, included alopecia areata with under or over 50% scalp involvement, alopecia totalis and alopecia universalis. The study tracked peripheral blood TCR repertoire changes in vivo during primary and secondary sensitization to the hapten diphenylcyclopropenone (DPC) in alopecia patients. Blood samples were taken from patients before sensitization (week 0) and at 2, 6 and about 24 weeks after DPC sensitization. Some 29 alopecia patients gave blood for TCR sequencing at one to four time points (pre-sensitization, 2, 6 and 24 weeks). Patch testing on the upper back used Finn chambers containing 0.01% DPC, with scoring done after 6 days according to International Contact Dermatitis Research Group standards. The libraries were sequenced as a pool, and the TCR yield per sample differed mostly because of small variations in library volumes within the pool. Throughout the approximately 25-week study period, patients were also given weekly therapeutic DPC doses on the scalp.

The research as a whole found: Alopecia, a presumed autoimmune disease, was present in all patients, so the immune response of the patients might differ from that of healthy individuals. No change with DPC sensitization was found in the number of TCRs above 1 in 1000 frequency, and no evidence of global repertoire structure alterations was found. A positive correlation was found between the number of PT1 expanded TCRs and patch test score, with significance reached at thresholds 8, 16 and 32 but not 4. Expanded TCRs formed significantly more large CDR3 similarity clusters than pre-sensitization or healthy control sets, consistent with antigen-driven responses. After repeated subsampling, the strength of the expansion versus patch-test correlation and the threshold at which it became significant changed.

Sample time point, as interpreted from the label and publication: patch test 2, 6 weeks after DPC sensitization. The treatment or condition label, as the study defines it: therapeutic diphenylcyclopropenone sensitization with weekly scalp DPC. At every patch-test visit, the blood draw took place before the patch test was put on. Patients were considered eligible if aged 18 to 70, diagnosed with alopecia and deemed suitable for DPC therapy, and patients were excluded if pregnant. Total RNA was extracted from unfractionated whole blood that had been collected in Tempus Blood RNA tubes. The sequencing used whole blood, collected in connection with sensitization to the hapten diphenylcyclopropenone (DPC). The source is a man between 35 and 55 years old with alopecia areata. Some clones in this sample may be carry-over from other donors' samples.

The CDR3 protein is CASSSHLSTGTNNEQFF. The DNA reads TGTGCCAGCAGCTCCCATCTTTCGACAGGGACCAACAATGAGCAGTTCTTC. The rearranged segments are TRBV11-3 and TRBJ2-1; 7 middle bases align to TRBD1. CDR1 and CDR2 are drawn from the germline V gene: SGHNT, YENEEA. From the cysteine through the phenylalanine, the CDR3 covers 17 amino acids. Only CDR3 DNA is held: 51 bases, read in frame from base 1. Germline trimming amounts to 4 bases on V and 5 bases on J, with 14 as the count of junction bases outside the gene matches. Where the CDR3 stops, the reference TRBV11-3 and TRBJ2-1 genes take over; the full variable domain is EAGVVQSPRYKIIEKKQPVAFWCNPISGHNTLYWYLQNLGQGPELLIRYENEEAVDDSQLPKDRFSAERLKGVDSTLKIQPAELGDSAVYLCASSSHLSTGTNNEQFFGPGTRLTVL.